Below, 18 T cell receptor beta chains from the same sample are listed, as sequenced in a study of blood T cell repertoires in COVID-19. Profiling relied on immunoSEQ multiplex PCR, and the TCRdb table lists in-frame clones only, not all of them. The sample includes hundreds of thousands of clones, roughly 85% of them seen just once. The sample taken for sequencing was PBMCs or T cells enriched from blood (not recorded which). Every receptor here comes from a woman between 40 and 50 years old who had recovered from COVID-19.

The rearrangement joins TRBV6-1 to TRBJ1-5, with a possible D match to TRBD1 (5 bases). The germline gives CDR1 MNHNS, CDR2 SASEGT. Trimming cost V 2 bases and J 1 base, with 12 bases left between them. The CDR3 runs to 16 residues. Written as DNA, the CDR3 is TGTGCCAGCAGTGAACCCAGGGCAAGGAGCAATCAGCCCCAGCATTTT. Translating gives CASSEPRARSNQPQHF.

The chain's CDR3 is CSASGGRAPEQFF. CDR3 nucleotides: TGCAGTGCTAGTGGCGGGAGGGCCCCTGAGCAGTTCTTC. The chain recombines TRBV20-1 with TRBJ2-1, with TRBD2 identical over 9 bases. The CDR3 is 13 amino acids. Looked up from germline, CDR1 is DFQATT and CDR2 is SNEGSKA (reference sequence). The trim removed 3 bases at V and 9 bases at J, leaving 6 bases unmatched.

The genes are TRBV19 and TRBJ2-5; possible D gene TRBD1, 6 bases. Between the trimmed V and J ends, which lost 3 bases and 0 bases, there was a span of 8 bases. The germline CDR1 and CDR2 sequences are LNHDA and SQIVND (reference sequence). The CDR3 spans 14 residues. CDR3 region: CASSMRTDQETQYF. Here the CDR3 DNA reads TGTGCCAGTAGTATGAGGACAGACCAAGAGACCCAGTACTTC.

CDR3 loop: CASSAGTSGWRIHEQYF. In nucleotides, the CDR3 is TGTGCCAGTAGTGCCGGGACTAGCGGGTGGAGGATCCACGAGCAGTACTTC. The chain recombines TRBV19 with TRBJ2-7; 12 bases fit TRBD2. J gave up 5 bases and V 5 bases, and 13 bases lay outside the gene matches. This CDR3 spans 17 amino acids. CDR1 is LNHDA, CDR2 SQIVND, per germline (reference sequence).

The rearrangement links TRBV7-9 to TRBJ2-1; 8 bases match TRBD2. Germline CDR1 is SEHNR and CDR2 is FQNEAQ (reference sequence). CDR3 size: 16 residues. The trim removed 5 bases at V and 4 bases at J, leaving 10 bases unmatched. In nucleotides, the CDR3 is TGTGCCAGCAGCCCCCGAAGTAGCGGGATATACAATGAGCAGTTCTTC. Protein sequence: CASSPRSSGIYNEQFF.

The chain joins TRBV28 to TRBJ1-1, with 8 positions matching TRBD1. V shed 6 bases, J shed 1 base, and the junction held 7 bases outside the gene matches. Germline V CDR1 and CDR2: MDHEN, SYDVKM. The CDR3 sequence is 15 residues long. The CDR3 coding sequence is TGTGCCAGCAGACCTTACAGGGGGGAGAACACTGAAGCTTTCTTT. Its translation: CASRPYRGENTEAFF.

This clone has a handful of counts. J is TRBJ1-5 and V is TRBV20-1; D may be TRBD1 (6 bases). Germline loops: CDR1 DFQATT, CDR2 SNEGSKA (reference sequence). Trimming left V 3 bases short and J 5 bases short, with 14 bases between. The CDR3 is 14 amino acids. DNA for the CDR3: TGCAGTGCTAGTCCCCGGGACATTGATCAGCCCCAGCATTTT. It encodes CSASPRDIDQPQHF.

The chain joins TRBV6-2 or TRBV6-3 to TRBJ1-5; unclear D gene. The CDR3 spans 14 residues. The germline CDR1 and CDR2 sequences are MNHEY and SVGEGT. Trimming took off 4 bases at V and 1 base at J, with 8 bases between the two ends. The DNA for the CDR3 is TGTGCCAGCAGTTTTGTTGCGAGCAATCAGCCCCAGCATTTT. Protein: CASSFVASNQPQHF.

This chain connects TRBV18 to TRBJ1-4; tentatively, D is TRBD1 (5 bases). The CDR3 has 11 amino acids. V shed 6 bases and J shed 12 bases, with 11 bases lying between them. Germline V gene lookup returns CDR1 KGHSH and CDR2 LQKENI. For the CDR3, the DNA is TGTGCCAGCTCCCGGACGGGGGAACTGTTTTTT. Translation: CASSRTGELFF.

The rearrangement uses TRBV11-3 and TRBJ2-1, with D perhaps matching TRBD2 (5 bases). Germline lookup yields CDR1 SGHNT and CDR2 YENEEA. Trimming removed 5 bases at V and 7 bases at J, with 12 bases between. The CDR3 has 13 residues. The CDR3 DNA sequence: TGTGCCAGCAGCGGGAGCACCGCAAATGAGCAGTTCTTC. Translating it yields CASSGSTANEQFF.

The chain links TRBV24-1 to TRBJ2-5; the D gene is possibly TRBD2 (6 bases). Germline CDR1 KGHDR, CDR2 SFDVKD. This CDR3 spans 16 amino acids. Deletions cut 2 bases from V and 0 bases from J, with 12 bases between. CDR3 sequence reads: CATSDWTGGDQETQYF. CDR3 sequence (DNA): TGTGCCACCAGTGATTGGACCGGAGGGGACCAAGAGACCCAGTACTTC.

The chain recombines TRBV27 with TRBJ1-5, with TRBD1 identical over 9 bases. The V gene's germline CDR1 is MNHEY and CDR2 SMNVEV (reference sequence). Trimming at V came to 5 bases and at J to 0 bases, leaving 5 bases not matched to a gene. The CDR3 totals 16 residues. CDR3 DNA: TGTGCCAGCAGTCCGGGGACAGGGATTAGCAATCAGCCCCAGCATTTT. Its protein is CASSPGTGISNQPQHF.

This clone was seen more than once but under ten times. J is TRBJ1-3 and V is TRBV28, with D unresolved. Trimming removed 8 bases from V and 2 bases from J, with 13 bases in between. This CDR3 has 14 residues. The germline V gene has CDR1 MDHEN and CDR2 SYDVKM. CDR3 sequence: CASGTVLAGNTIYF. CDR3 coding DNA: TGTGCCAGCGGTACAGTCCTCGCTGGAAACACCATATATTTT.

V usage is TRBV5-1 and J usage is TRBJ2-1; TRBD2 matches at 11 bases. Trimming took 1 base from V and 6 from J; bases not matched to a gene: 3. The length of the CDR3 is 15 residues. The V gene's germline CDR1 is SGHRS and CDR2 YFSETQ. CDR3 nucleotides: TGCGCCAGCAGCTTGATAGCGGGAGGGAGCAATGAGCAGTTCTTC. This translates into CASSLIAGGSNEQFF.

V is TRBV6-6 and J is TRBJ1-3; TRBD1 might be the D (5 bases). V dropped 0 bases and J dropped 6 bases, with 15 bases sitting between them. The CDR3 extends over 16 amino acids. Germline lookup yields CDR1 MNHNY and CDR2 SVGAGI (reference sequence). Here the CDR3 reads CASSYSNGGGSNTIYF. CDR3 bases: TGTGCCAGCAGTTACTCGAATGGGGGAGGATCAAACACCATATATTTT.

This clone was seen a single time. The V gene is TRBV28, the J gene TRBJ1-5; D might be TRBD1 (6 bases). Germline-derived CDR1 and CDR2 are MDHEN and SYDVKM. CDR3 length: 16 amino acids. Trimming shortened V by 5 bases and J by 6 bases, and 20 bases separated the two germline ends. This CDR3 reads CASSTIIVGAGQPQHF. For the CDR3, the DNA is TGTGCCAGCAGTACCATTATTGTGGGGGCAGGTCAGCCCCAGCATTTT.

V gene TRBV10-3 combines with J gene TRBJ2-5, with D possibly TRBD1 on 5 matching bases. CDR3 length: 14 amino acids. V lost 3 bases and J 2 bases, leaving 10 bases between the germline ends. Germline V gene sequence: CDR1 ENHRY, CDR2 SYGVKD. CDR3 nucleotide sequence: TGTGCCATCAGTGAAGGGGTAGGGCAAGAGACCCAGTACTTC. As protein: CAISEGVGQETQYF.

The chain recombines TRBV27 with TRBJ1-5, with TRBD1 identical over 7 bases. Per the germline V gene, CDR1 is MNHEY and CDR2 is SMNVEV (reference sequence). The CDR3 consists of 15 residues. Trimming cost V 2 bases and J 5 bases; bases outside gene matches: 6. For the CDR3, the DNA is TGTGCCAGCAGTTTAAGGGGGCCAGGGGATCAGCCCCAGCATTTT. This sequence encodes CASSLRGPGDQPQHF.